Sequencing of this T cell receptor (beta chain) was carried out in a study of T cells in Graves' hyperthyroidism and ophthalmopathy. This CDR3 is built from 12 residues. The V end was cut by 5 bases, the J end by 1 base, with 4 bases between. CDR1 KGHDR and CDR2 SFDVKD come from the germline V gene. What was amplified from RNA transcripts were TCR beta CDR3 regions. First-round RT-PCR of the TCR CDR3 relied on the HTBI primer set. In TCRdb, the multiplex PCR reads were re-called with MiXCR into one record per CDR3 protein. The sample lists over 450,000 distinct CDR3 sequences, about an eighth seen once, with around 17% in the top ten. This clonotype was detected ten times or more.

This sequence originates from a woman between 18 and 30 years old with Graves' hyperthyroidism. Sequenced sample: blood. The gene calls are TRBV24-1 and TRBJ1-2; D remains ambiguous. The CDR3 bases are TGTGCCACCAGTGCCAGTAACTATGGCTACACCTTC. This translates into CATSASNYGYTF.